This section outlines one TCR beta chain sequence together with its context. Per the germline V gene, CDR1 is SGDLS and CDR2 is YYNGEE. The CDR3 has 17 residues. V dropped 2 bases and J dropped 4 bases, with 19 bases sitting between them. Profiling relied on immunoSEQ multiplex PCR, and the TCRdb table lists in-frame clones only, not all of them. The data show about 68,000 clones, over 60% seen once. These data originate in a study of T cell responses to AZD1222 COVID-19 vaccine. This TCR was recovered from an adult in good health. The sequencing used peripheral blood, collected on day 0 of AZD1222 vaccination. The J gene is TRBJ1-3, the V gene TRBV9; unclear D gene. DNA for the CDR3: TGTGCCAGCAGCGTCGCCAGAGCCCCGCATTTAGGAAACACCATATATTTT. This translates into CASSVARAPHLGNTIYF. Drawing the rest from reference TRBV9 and TRBJ1-3, the complete variable domain is DSGVTQTPKHLITATGQRVTLRCSPRSGDLSVYWYQQSLDQGLQFLIQYYNGEERAKGNILERFSAQQFPDLHSELNLSSLELGDSALYFCASSVARAPHLGNTIYFGEGSWLTVV.